The source of this T cell receptor (beta chain) is a study of T-cell reconstitution after alpha-beta-depleted transplantation in children (TCRdb year 2016). As for the study more broadly: T-cell immune reconstitution after TCRalphabeta/CD19-depleted allogeneic hematopoietic cell transplantation in children was quantitatively tracked in the study by means of TCR repertoire profiling.

To note about this clonotype: There is no known antigen for this receptor. Per-base qualities were not stored, and no clone one base away is much larger.

Libraries were constructed by PCR. The instrument was an Illumina HiSeq 2500. TCR libraries were prepared with molecular barcoding, using unique molecular identifiers to normalize TCRbeta repertoire quantification. TCRdb's own reprocessing of the public reads used fastp at Q25 and MiXCR and kept productive beta chains. Merged by CDR3 protein, the rows form single entries marked with the most common genes and DNA. In all, the sample holds hundreds of thousands of distinct CDR3 sequences, and roughly 13% of those were seen once. Jointly, the top ten make up over 2% of the sample. The label giving this sample's treatment or condition can be read as: allogeneic hematopoietic cell transplantation with graft depleted of TCRalphabeta T cells and CD19 B cells. TCRalphabeta/CD19-depleted allogeneic hematopoietic cell grafts were given to the transplant recipients, all of whom were children. Points the paper makes about the study in general: Hyperexpanded clone frequencies declined over subsequent months; after one year, T-cell counts and TCRbeta diversity were mostly attributed to newly produced T cells. The apparently early alphabetaT-cell count recovery about two months after transplant was reportedly dependent on only several hundred rapidly expanded clones derived from non-depleted graft cells. The high TCRbeta diversity at day 60 in some patients was ascribed to recipient T cells and intrathymic progenitors that had survived conditioning.

This clonotype was sampled from a male patient between 10 and 17 years old who had a stem cell transplant for acute myeloid leukemia, so the T cells may come from the graft donor. Here the sequenced sample was PBMCs, mostly from graft donor cells, taken 360 days after TCRalphabeta/CD19-depleted stem cell transplant.

The DNA sequence reads TGTGCCAGCAGTTACGTGGGCCCGGCAGATACGCAGTATTTT. It codes for CASSYVGPADTQYF. The sequence is built from TRBV6-2 or TRBV6-3 and TRBJ2-3; the D gene remains uncertain. The CDR3, from cysteine to phenylalanine, totals 14 residues. Just CDR3 DNA is preserved here, 42 bases in frame from base 1. In the germline V gene, CDR1 corresponds to MNHEY and CDR2 to SVGEGT. V sheds 2 bases and J sheds 4 bases, leaving 10 bases between their ends.